The 22 T cell receptor beta chains in this list originate from one sample, sequenced in a study of shared clonotypes between healthy human individuals. CD8 cells classed as naive were CD45RO-negative and positively selected for CCR7, excluding terminally differentiated effector memory CD45RA+ cells. Measured with immunoSEQ multiplex PCR; TCRdb has only the in-frame clones, and not every one. Of about 2 million clones listed, 85% to 95% were seen once; the top ten hold around 1.1%. The sequenced sample consisted of naive CD8+ T cells sorted from blood. The source is a man aged 18 to 30 in good health.

J is TRBJ2-1 and V is TRBV30; 10 positions match TRBD2. V was pared by 0 bases and J by 8 bases, with 7 bases of the junction left unmatched. Germline V CDR1 and CDR2: GTSNPN, SVGIG (reference sequence). The CDR3 consists of 15 residues. CDR3 sequence reads: CAWSVAGGVSDEQFF. CDR3 nucleotides: TGTGCCTGGAGTGTAGCGGGAGGGGTCAGCGATGAGCAGTTCTTC.

A note on this clone: Other DNA sequences in this sample translate to the same CDR3. The chain employs TRBV30 and TRBJ2-2; unclear D gene. The V and J ends lost 2 bases and 1 base respectively, with 5 bases between them. Germline CDR1 is GTSNPN and CDR2 is SVGIG (reference sequence). CDR3 length equals 13 residues. CDR3 bases: TGTGCCTGGAGTCTAGGGAACACCGGGGAGCTGTTTTTT. It yields the protein CAWSLGNTGELFF.

The chain couples TRBV9 to TRBJ1-1; TRBD1 is a possible D gene (5 bases). CDR1 SGDLS and CDR2 YYNGEE come from the germline V gene. The CDR3 runs 16 residues. The germline V and J ends were trimmed by 4 bases and 1 base, with 17 bases remaining between them. The CDR3 DNA sequence: TGTGCCAGCAGCACACAAACGGGACCGGCGAACACTGAAGCTTTCTTT. It is translated as CASSTQTGPANTEAFF.

Comment on this clone: This specimen includes other DNA sequences encoding the same CDR3. This chain joins TRBV30 and TRBJ2-7; TRBD1 might be the D (5 bases). This CDR3 spans 13 amino acids. Trimming left V 2 bases short and J 0 bases short, with 8 bases between. Per germline, CDR1 GTSNPN and CDR2 SVGIG (reference sequence). DNA of the CDR3: TGTGCCTGGAGTACAGGCAGCTCCTACGAGCAGTACTTC. It encodes CAWSTGSSYEQYF.

This chain links TRBV9 with TRBJ2-7, with D possibly being TRBD2 (7 bases). Germline lookup yields CDR1 SGDLS and CDR2 YYNGEE. V was trimmed by 6 bases and J by 0 bases, leaving 19 bases between them. The CDR3 extends over 16 amino acids. The CDR3 nucleotides read TGTGCCAGCACCCCGGGCGGGGGCGAGGGCTCCTACGAGCAGTACTTC. It yields the protein CASTPGGGEGSYEQYF.

This chain connects TRBV5-4 to TRBJ2-1; the match to TRBD2 covers 13 bases. V lost 3 bases, J lost 5 bases, and 5 bases stayed unmatched. The germline V gene encodes CDR1 SGHNT and CDR2 YYREEE (reference sequence). The CDR3 runs to 16 residues. The CDR3 nucleotides are TGTGCCAGCAGCTACCTAGGACTAGCGGGAGACAATGAGCAGTTCTTC. Its protein is CASSYLGLAGDNEQFF.

As concerns this clone: This sample also contains other DNA sequences that code for the same CDR3. V is TRBV5-4 and J is TRBJ1-1, with D unclear. Germline CDR1 and CDR2: SGHNT and YYREEE (reference sequence). V was clipped by 0 bases and J by 6 bases, with 9 bases between them. This CDR3 has 13 amino acids. The CDR3 bases are TGTGCCAGCAGCTTGGGAGGCGGCGCTGAAGCTTTCTTT. Translating it yields CASSLGGGAEAFF.

This clone was seen a single time. The CDR3 region is CASSDMVWGANVLTF. DNA of the CDR3: TGTGCCAGCAGTGATATGGTCTGGGGGGCCAACGTCCTGACTTTC. This chain joins TRBV2 and TRBJ2-6; the D is unclear. Trimming left V 3 bases short and J 4 bases short, with 10 bases between. This CDR3 is built from 15 residues. Germline CDR1 reads SNHLY; CDR2 reads FYNNEI.

V usage is TRBV7-2 and J usage is TRBJ1-2, with 8 bases lining up with TRBD1. CDR3 length equals 13 residues. Germline V gene sequence: CDR1 SGHTA, CDR2 FQGNSA. The V and J ends lost 5 bases and 8 bases, in that order; junction bases with no gene match: 7. The chain's CDR3 is CASSGQGGWGYTF. The CDR3 coding sequence is TGTGCCAGCAGCGGACAGGGCGGATGGGGCTACACCTTC.

Only one count was recorded for this clone. This sequence joins TRBV25-1 and TRBJ2-7; D might be TRBD2 (5 bases). The CDR3 runs 12 residues. The germline CDR1 and CDR2 sequences are MGHDK and SYGVNS. Trimming pared 8 bases from V and 2 bases from J, leaving 10 bases between. This CDR3 is CASGILAYEQYF. The CDR3 nucleotides read TGTGCCAGCGGAATACTAGCCTACGAGCAGTACTTC.

V is TRBV2 and J is TRBJ1-6; D unclear. Trimming removed 7 bases at V and 6 bases at J, with 7 bases between. Germline assignment: CDR1 SNHLY and CDR2 FYNNEI. The CDR3 extends over 12 amino acids. The CDR3 spells CASTDLNSPLHF. Written as DNA, the CDR3 is TGTGCCAGCACGGACCTTAATTCACCCCTCCACTTT. The whole variable domain, remainder taken from reference TRBV2 and TRBJ1-6, is EPEVTQTPSHQVTQMGQEVILRCVPISNHLYFYWYRQILGQKVEFLVSFYNNEISEKSEIFDDQFSVERPDGSNFTLKIRSTKLEDSAMYFCASTDLNSPLHFGNGTRLTVT.

The chain links TRBV10-2 to TRBJ1-5; D unclear. The CDR3 is 14 residues long. CDR1 WSHSY and CDR2 SAAADI come from the germline V gene. The ends were cut back, 3 bases at V and 3 bases at J, with 9 bases in the middle. This CDR3 reads CASSDLGSNQPQHF. CDR3 DNA: TGCGCCAGCAGTGATCTGGGGTCCAATCAGCCCCAGCATTTT.

The chain recombines TRBV10-1 with TRBJ1-6; no definite D call. This CDR3 region has 12 residues. V lost 3 bases, J lost 7 bases, and 4 bases lay in between. Germline lookup yields CDR1 WNHNN and CDR2 SYGVQD (reference sequence). The CDR3 DNA reads TGCGCCAGCAGTGATCCGAATTCACCCCTCCACTTT. Its translation: CASSDPNSPLHF.

This chain uses TRBV2 with TRBJ2-5; D call uncertain. The CDR3 spans 15 residues. Germline V gene lookup returns CDR1 SNHLY and CDR2 FYNNEI. V lost 3 bases, J lost 1 base, and 12 bases lay in between. In nucleotides, the CDR3 is TGTGCCAGCAGTGATAGTGGGGATCTCCAAGAGACCCAGTACTTC. Translating it yields CASSDSGDLQETQYF.

This chain uses TRBV7-9 with TRBJ2-5, with 7 bases identical to TRBD1. The CDR3 has 13 residues. Germline CDR1 reads SEHNR; CDR2 reads FQNEAQ (reference sequence). V was pared by 6 bases and J by 5 bases, with 6 bases of the junction left unmatched. Written as DNA, the CDR3 is TGTGCCAGCAGTACAGGGGATCGGGAGACCCAGTACTTC. Protein: CASSTGDRETQYF.

The chain combines TRBV6-5 with TRBJ2-5; no clear D. CDR1 is MNHEY and CDR2 is SVGAGI in the germline V gene. Trimming cost V 5 bases and J 2 bases, with 9 bases left between them. This CDR3 comprises 13 residues. CDR3 in DNA: TGTGCCAGCAGTACAAGAGTTCAAGAGACCCAGTACTTC. It is translated as CASSTRVQETQYF.

The chain is built from TRBV9 and TRBJ1-2; D call uncertain. The germline gives CDR1 SGDLS, CDR2 YYNGEE. The CDR3 is 15 amino acids. V lost 0 bases to trimming and J lost 4 bases, with 13 bases between them. For the CDR3, the DNA is TGTGCCAGCAGCGTAGCGGACGACCAATCCTATGGCTACACCTTC. Its translation is CASSVADDQSYGYTF.

This clone was seen just once. In nucleotides, the CDR3 is TGTGCCAGCAGCTTCTCGGACAGGGGGCGTTACGAGCAGTACTTC. Encoded protein: CASSFSDRGRYEQYF. This chain links TRBV7-9 with TRBJ2-7; TRBD1 aligns across 11 bases. CDR1 is SEHNR, CDR2 FQNEAQ, per germline (reference sequence). Losses at the gene ends were 3 bases for V and 4 bases for J; bases not matched to a gene: 5. CDR3 length equals 15 residues.

With respect to this clone: The sample contains more than one DNA sequence encoding this CDR3. CDR3 region: CASSLGQGAYEQYF. The CDR3 DNA follows: TGTGCCAGCAGCCTGGGGCAGGGGGCCTACGAGCAGTACTTC. The chain combines TRBV9 with TRBJ2-7; 7 bases are a match to TRBD1. The germline CDR1 and CDR2 sequences are SGDLS and YYNGEE. The CDR3 has 14 residues. V gave up 4 bases and J gave up 2 bases; unmatched junction bases: 6.

J is TRBJ1-1 and V is TRBV4-3; no reliable D call. This CDR3 has 15 residues. Germline CDR1 LGHNA, CDR2 YSLEER. V was cut by 0 bases and J by 0 bases, with 8 bases left in between. DNA for the CDR3: TGCGCCAGCAGCCAAGATCCGGTCATGAACACTGAAGCTTTCTTT. Its translation: CASSQDPVMNTEAFF.

This chain joins TRBV9 and TRBJ2-2; 7 bases match TRBD1. V lost 0 bases, J lost 4 bases, and 3 bases stayed unmatched. CDR1 and CDR2 from the germline V gene are SGDLS and YYNGEE. CDR3 length: 15 residues. CDR3 bases: TGTGCCAGCAGCGTAGTGACAGGGCTCACCGGGGAGCTGTTTTTT. Protein: CASSVVTGLTGELFF.

With respect to this clone: In the same sample, other DNA sequences code for this CDR3. The chain has TRBV30 and TRBJ2-2, with D perhaps assigned TRBD1 or TRBD2 (6 bases each). This CDR3 spans 13 amino acids. Germline loops: CDR1 GTSNPN, CDR2 SVGIG (reference sequence). Trimming shortened V by 2 bases and J by 6 bases, and 10 bases separated the two germline ends. The CDR3: CAWSSGGPGELFF. In DNA form, the CDR3 reads TGTGCCTGGAGTTCCGGGGGCCCCGGGGAGCTGTTTTTT.